The T cell receptor (beta chain) under discussion was sequenced for a study of technical replicates of blood from several donors. Profiled with immunoSEQ multiplex PCR; TCRdb holds only in-frame clones, not every one. The sample includes 65,000 to 95,000 clones, 98% of them seen just once. CDR3 length: 13 amino acids. V lost 6 bases, J lost 6 bases, and 12 bases lay in between. From germline, CDR1 is MDHEN and CDR2 SYDVKM. The sequenced material came from T cells isolated from PBMCs. The chain carries TRBV28 and TRBJ2-1; D is perhaps TRBD2 (6 bases). The clonotype was recovered from a human donor in good health. The chain's CDR3 is CASSRGLPNEQFF. The CDR3 DNA reads as TGTGCCAGCAGCCGGGGACTGCCCAATGAGCAGTTCTTC.